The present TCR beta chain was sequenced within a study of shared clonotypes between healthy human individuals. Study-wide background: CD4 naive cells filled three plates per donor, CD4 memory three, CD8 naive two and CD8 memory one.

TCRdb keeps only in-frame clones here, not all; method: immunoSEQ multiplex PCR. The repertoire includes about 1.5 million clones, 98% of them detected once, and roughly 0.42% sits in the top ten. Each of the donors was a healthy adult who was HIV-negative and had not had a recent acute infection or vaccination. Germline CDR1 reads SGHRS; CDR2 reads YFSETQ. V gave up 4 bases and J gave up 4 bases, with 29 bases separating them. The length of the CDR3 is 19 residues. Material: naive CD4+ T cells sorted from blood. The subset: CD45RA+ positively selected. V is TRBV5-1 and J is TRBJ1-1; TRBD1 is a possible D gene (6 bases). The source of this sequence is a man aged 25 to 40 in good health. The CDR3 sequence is CASSPQVSWPGALGTEAFF. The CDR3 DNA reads TGCGCCAGCAGCCCCCAAGTCAGTTGGCCAGGGGCCCTAGGCACTGAAGCTTTCTTT.